One T cell receptor (beta chain) is described in this entry. The data were obtained in a study of blood T cell repertoires in COVID-19. V lost 4 bases, J lost 5 bases, and 22 bases lay in between. Per germline, CDR1 SGHRS and CDR2 YFSETQ. CDR3 length: 17 amino acids. The data were produced by immunoSEQ multiplex PCR, yet TCRdb's version contains in-frame clones alone and is incomplete. This table has a few hundred thousand clones, around nine tenths appearing once. The sequenced sample consisted of PBMCs or T cells enriched from blood (not recorded which). This chain joins TRBV5-1 and TRBJ1-5; tentatively, D is TRBD1 (5 bases). The sequence was collected from a woman aged 50 to 60 who had recovered from COVID-19. For the CDR3, the DNA is TGCGCCAGCAGCGAAGGGGTTTCGCACGGCCCGGATCAGCCCCAGCATTTT. Translation: CASSEGVSHGPDQPQHF.